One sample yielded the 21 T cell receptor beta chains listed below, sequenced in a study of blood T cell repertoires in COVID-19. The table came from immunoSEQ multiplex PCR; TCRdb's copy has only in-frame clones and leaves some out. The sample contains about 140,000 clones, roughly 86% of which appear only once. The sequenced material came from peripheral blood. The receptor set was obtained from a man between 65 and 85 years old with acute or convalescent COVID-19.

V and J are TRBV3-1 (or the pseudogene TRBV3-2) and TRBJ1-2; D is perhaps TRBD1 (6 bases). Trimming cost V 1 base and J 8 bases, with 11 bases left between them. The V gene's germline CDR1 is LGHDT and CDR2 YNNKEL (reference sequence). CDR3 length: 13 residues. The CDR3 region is CASSQAGAEGYTF. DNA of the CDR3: TGTGCCAGCAGCCAAGCAGGGGCGGAGGGCTACACCTTC.

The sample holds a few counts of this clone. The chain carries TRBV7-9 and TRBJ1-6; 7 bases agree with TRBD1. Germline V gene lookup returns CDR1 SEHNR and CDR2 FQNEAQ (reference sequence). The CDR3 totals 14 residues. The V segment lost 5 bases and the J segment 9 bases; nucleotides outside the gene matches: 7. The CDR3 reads CASSLTGTGSPLHF. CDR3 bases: TGTGCCAGCAGCCTGACAGGGACCGGTTCACCCCTCCACTTT. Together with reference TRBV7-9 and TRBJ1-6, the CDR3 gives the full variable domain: DTGVSQNPRHKITKRGQNVTFRCDPISEHNRLYWYRQTLGQGPEFLTYFQNEAQLEKSRLLSDRFSAERPKGSFSTLEIQRTEQGDSAMYLCASSLTGTGSPLHFGNGTRLTVT.

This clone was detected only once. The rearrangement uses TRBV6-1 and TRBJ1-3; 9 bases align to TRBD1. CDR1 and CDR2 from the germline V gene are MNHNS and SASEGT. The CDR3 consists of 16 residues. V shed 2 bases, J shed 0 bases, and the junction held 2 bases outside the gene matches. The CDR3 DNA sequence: TGTGCCAGCAGTGAATCGACAGGGGGCTCTGGAAACACCATATATTTT. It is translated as CASSESTGGSGNTIYF.

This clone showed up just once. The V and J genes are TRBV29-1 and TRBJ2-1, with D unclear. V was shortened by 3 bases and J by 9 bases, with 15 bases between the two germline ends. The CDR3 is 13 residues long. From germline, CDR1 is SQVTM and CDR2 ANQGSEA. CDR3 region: CSVEHYTPGEQFF. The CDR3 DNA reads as TGCAGCGTTGAGCATTACACTCCAGGTGAGCAGTTCTTC.

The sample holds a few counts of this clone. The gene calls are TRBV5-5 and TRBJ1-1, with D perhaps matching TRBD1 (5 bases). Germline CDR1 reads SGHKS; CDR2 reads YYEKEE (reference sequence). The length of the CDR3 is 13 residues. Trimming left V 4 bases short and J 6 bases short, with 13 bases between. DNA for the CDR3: TGTGCCAGCAGCCGATTGGAAGGGGCTGAAGCTTTCTTT. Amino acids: CASSRLEGAEAFF.

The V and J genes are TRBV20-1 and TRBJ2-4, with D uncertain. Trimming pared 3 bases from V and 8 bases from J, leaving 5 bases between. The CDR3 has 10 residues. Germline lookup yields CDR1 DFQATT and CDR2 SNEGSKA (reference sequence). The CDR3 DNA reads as TGCAGTGCTAGTCGGGACATTCAGTACTTC. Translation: CSASRDIQYF.

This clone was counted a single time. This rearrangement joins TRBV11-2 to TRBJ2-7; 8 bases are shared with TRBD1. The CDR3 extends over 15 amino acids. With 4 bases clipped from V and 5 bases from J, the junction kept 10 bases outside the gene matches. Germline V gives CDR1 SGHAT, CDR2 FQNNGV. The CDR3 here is CASSSQDREHDEQYF. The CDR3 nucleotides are TGTGCCAGCAGCTCTCAGGACAGGGAACATGACGAGCAGTACTTC. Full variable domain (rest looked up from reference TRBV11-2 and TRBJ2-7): EAGVAQSPRYKIIEKRQSVAFWCNPISGHATLYWYQQILGQGPKLLIQFQNNGVVDDSQLPKDRFSAERLKGVDSTLKIQPAKLEDSAVYLCASSSQDREHDEQYFGPGTRLTVT.

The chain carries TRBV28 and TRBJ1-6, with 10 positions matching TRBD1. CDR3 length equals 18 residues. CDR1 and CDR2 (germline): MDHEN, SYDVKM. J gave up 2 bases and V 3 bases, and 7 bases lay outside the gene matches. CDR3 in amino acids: CASSFPPGQGAYNSPLHF. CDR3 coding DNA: TGTGCCAGCAGTTTTCCCCCAGGACAGGGGGCCTATAATTCACCCCTCCACTTT.

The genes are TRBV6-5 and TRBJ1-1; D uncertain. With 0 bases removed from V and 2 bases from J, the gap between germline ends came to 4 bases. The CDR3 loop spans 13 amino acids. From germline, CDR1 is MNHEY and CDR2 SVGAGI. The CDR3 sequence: CASSYSANTEAFF. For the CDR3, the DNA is TGTGCCAGCAGTTACTCGGCCAACACTGAAGCTTTCTTT.

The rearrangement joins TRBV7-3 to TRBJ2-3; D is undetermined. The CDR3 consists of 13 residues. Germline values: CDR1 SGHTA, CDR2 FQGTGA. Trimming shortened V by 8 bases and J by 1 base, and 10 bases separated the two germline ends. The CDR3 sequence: CASRASGTDTQYF. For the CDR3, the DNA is TGTGCCAGCCGCGCGAGTGGCACAGATACGCAGTATTTT.

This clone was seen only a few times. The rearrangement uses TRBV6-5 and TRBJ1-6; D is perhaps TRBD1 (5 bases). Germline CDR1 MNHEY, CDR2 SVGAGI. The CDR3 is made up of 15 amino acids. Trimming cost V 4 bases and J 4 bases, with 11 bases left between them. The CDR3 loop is CASSSRQPYNSPLHF. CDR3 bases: TGTGCCAGCAGTTCCCGACAGCCATATAATTCACCCCTCCACTTT.

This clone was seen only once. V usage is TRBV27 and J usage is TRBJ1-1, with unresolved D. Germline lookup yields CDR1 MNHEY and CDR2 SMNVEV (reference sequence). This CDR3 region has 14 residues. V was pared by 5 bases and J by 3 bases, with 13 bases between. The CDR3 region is CASSPRPRDTEAFF. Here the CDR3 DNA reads TGTGCCAGCAGTCCCAGACCGAGGGACACTGAAGCTTTCTTT.

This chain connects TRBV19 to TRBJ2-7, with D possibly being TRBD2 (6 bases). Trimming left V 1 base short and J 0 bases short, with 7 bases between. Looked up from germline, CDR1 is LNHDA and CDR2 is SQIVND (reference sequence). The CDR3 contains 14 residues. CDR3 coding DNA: TGTGCCAGTAGTATAGGCGGGATCTCCTACGAGCAGTACTTC. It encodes CASSIGGISYEQYF.

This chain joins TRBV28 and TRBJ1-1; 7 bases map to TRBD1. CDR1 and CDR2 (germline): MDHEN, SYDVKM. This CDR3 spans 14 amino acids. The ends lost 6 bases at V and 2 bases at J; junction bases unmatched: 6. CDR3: CASRSTGLNTEAFF. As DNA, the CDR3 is TGTGCCAGCAGGTCGACAGGGCTCAACACTGAAGCTTTCTTT.

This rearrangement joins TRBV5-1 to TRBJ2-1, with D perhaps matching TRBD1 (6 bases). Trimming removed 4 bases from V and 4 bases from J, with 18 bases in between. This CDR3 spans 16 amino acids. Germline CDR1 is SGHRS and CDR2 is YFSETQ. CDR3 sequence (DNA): TGCGCCAGCAGCCTTGGGTCCGGACAGCAATACAATGAGCAGTTCTTC. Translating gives CASSLGSGQQYNEQFF.

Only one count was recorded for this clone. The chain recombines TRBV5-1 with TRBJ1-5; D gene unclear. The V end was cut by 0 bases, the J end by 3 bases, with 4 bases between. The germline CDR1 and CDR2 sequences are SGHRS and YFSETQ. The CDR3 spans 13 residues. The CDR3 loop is CASSLEANQPQHF. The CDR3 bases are TGCGCCAGCAGCTTGGAAGCCAATCAGCCCCAGCATTTT.

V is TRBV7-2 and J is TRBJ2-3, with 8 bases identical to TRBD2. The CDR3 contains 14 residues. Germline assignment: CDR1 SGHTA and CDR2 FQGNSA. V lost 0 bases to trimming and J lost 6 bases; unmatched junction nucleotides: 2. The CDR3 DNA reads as TGTGCCAGCAGCTTAGCAGGGACTAGTGATACGCAGTATTTT. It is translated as CASSLAGTSDTQYF.

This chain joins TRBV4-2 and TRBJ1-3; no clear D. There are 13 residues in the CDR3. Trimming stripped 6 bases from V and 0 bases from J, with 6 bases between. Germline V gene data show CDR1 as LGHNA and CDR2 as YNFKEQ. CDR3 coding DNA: TGTGCCAGCAGAGCTCTCTCTGGAAACACCATATATTTT. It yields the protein CASRALSGNTIYF.

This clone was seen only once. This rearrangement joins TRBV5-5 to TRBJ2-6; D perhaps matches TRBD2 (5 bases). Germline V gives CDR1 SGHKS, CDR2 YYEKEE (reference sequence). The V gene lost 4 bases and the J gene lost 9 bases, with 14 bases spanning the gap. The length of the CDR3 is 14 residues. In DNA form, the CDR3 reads TGTGCCAGCAGCCGCCAAGACGCGGGCAACGTCCTGACTTTC. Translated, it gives CASSRQDAGNVLTF.

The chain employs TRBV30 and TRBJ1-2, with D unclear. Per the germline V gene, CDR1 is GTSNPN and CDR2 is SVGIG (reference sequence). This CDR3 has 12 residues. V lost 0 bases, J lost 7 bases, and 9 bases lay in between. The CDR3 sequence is CAWSVTVRGYTF. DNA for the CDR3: TGTGCCTGGAGTGTAACAGTTCGTGGCTACACCTTC.

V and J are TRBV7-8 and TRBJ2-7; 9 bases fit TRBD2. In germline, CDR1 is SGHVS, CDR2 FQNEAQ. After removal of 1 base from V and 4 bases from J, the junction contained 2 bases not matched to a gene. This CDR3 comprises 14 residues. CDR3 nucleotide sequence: TGTGCCAGCAGCTTAGGGCTAGCGGGGTACGAGCAGTACTTC. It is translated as CASSLGLAGYEQYF.